The next 26 T cell receptor beta chains were all read from a single sample in a study of shared clonotypes between healthy human individuals. Method: immunoSEQ multiplex PCR; TCRdb's copy keeps in-frame clones and lacks some. This table holds 1,400,000 or so clones, about 98.5% found once. Sequencing used naive CD4+ T cells sorted from blood. Subset indicated: CD45RA+ positively selected. These receptors were taken from a man aged 30 to 45 in good health.

This chain links TRBV28 with TRBJ2-7; D possibly uses TRBD1 or TRBD2 (6 bases each). The germline gives CDR1 MDHEN, CDR2 SYDVKM. Trimming left V 7 bases short and J 3 bases short, with 19 bases between. This CDR3 comprises 15 residues. The CDR3 region has the DNA TGTGCCAGCACCCCCGGGGGCCGGAAGAACTACGAGCAGTACTTC. This encodes CASTPGGRKNYEQYF.

The genes are TRBV5-4 and TRBJ2-5, with D possibly being TRBD1 or TRBD2 (6 bases each). Germline CDR1 reads SGHNT; CDR2 reads YYREEE (reference sequence). The CDR3 spans 15 residues. The V end lost 0 bases, the J end lost 2 bases, and 11 bases lay between the germline ends. This chain's CDR3 is CASSLGQAGQETQYF. CDR3 coding DNA: TGTGCCAGCAGCTTGGGACAGGCGGGACAAGAGACCCAGTACTTC.

The CDR3, as DNA: TGTGCCAGCAGTACCGAGGGGTACAGGGGGGCGTCTGAAGCTTTCTTT. It is translated as CASSTEGYRGASEAFF. V and J are TRBV27 and TRBJ1-1, with 8 bases fitting TRBD1. The CDR3 totals 16 residues. Trimming removed 5 bases from V and 6 bases from J; junction bases left unmatched: 14. Germline-derived CDR1 and CDR2 are MNHEY and SMNVEV (reference sequence).

The V call is TRBV6-6, the J call TRBJ2-1, with TRBD2 matching 10 bases. The germline CDR1 and CDR2 sequences are MNHNY and SVGAGI (reference sequence). With V trimmed by 9 bases and J by 9 bases, 8 bases remained unmatched. CDR3 length: 13 amino acids. This CDR3 reads CASSGTSESEQFF. The CDR3 DNA sequence: TGTGCCAGTTCCGGGACTAGCGAGAGTGAGCAGTTCTTC.

The V and J genes are TRBV19 and TRBJ2-5; 9 bases match TRBD2. Per the germline V gene, CDR1 is LNHDA and CDR2 is SQIVND (reference sequence). The V gene end was trimmed by 10 bases and the J gene end by 4 bases; junction bases not matched to a gene: 13. The CDR3 is made up of 15 amino acids. CDR3 sequence (DNA): TGTGCCACCGGCTACCGAGCGGGAGGAGGAGAGACCCAGTACTTC. Translated: CATGYRAGGGETQYF. Using reference TRBV19 and TRBJ2-5 for the parts outside the CDR3, the full variable domain is DGGITQSPKYLFRKEGQNVTLSCEQNLNHDAMYWYRQDPGQGLRLIYYSQIVNDFQKGDIAEGYSVSREKKESFPLTVTSAQKNPTAFYLCATGYRAGGGETQYFGPGTRLLVL.

The chain employs TRBV5-1 and TRBJ1-2; a weak D match, TRBD1 (5 bases). The V and J ends lost 0 bases and 2 bases respectively, with 11 bases between them. Germline loops: CDR1 SGHRS, CDR2 YFSETQ. The CDR3 has 15 amino acids. CDR3 loop: CASSLVFGGNYGYTF. CDR3 DNA sequence: TGCGCCAGCAGCTTGGTTTTCGGGGGGAACTATGGCTACACCTTC.

The rearrangement links TRBV29-1 to TRBJ2-5; D is unresolved. With 6 bases removed from V and 5 bases from J, the gap between germline ends came to 13 bases. The length of the CDR3 is 12 residues. CDR1 and CDR2 from the germline V gene are SQVTM and ANQGSEA. Here the CDR3 reads CSVDGPFETQYF. The DNA for the CDR3 is TGCAGCGTGGACGGACCCTTCGAGACCCAGTACTTC. The complete variable domain, with remaining parts taken from reference TRBV29-1 and TRBJ2-5, reads SAVISQKPSRDICQRGTSLTIQCQVDSQVTMMFWYRQQPGQSLTLIATANQGSEATYESGFVIDKFPISRPNLTFSTLTVSNMSPEDSSIYLCSVDGPFETQYFGPGTRLLVL.

The chain couples TRBV9 to TRBJ2-1, with TRBD1 matching 8 bases. This CDR3 region has 19 residues. CDR1 is SGDLS and CDR2 is YYNGEE in the germline V gene. The J segment lost 4 bases and the V segment lost 0 bases, leaving 15 bases of the junction unmatched. The CDR3 coding sequence is TGTGCCAGCAGCGTAGGATTCCTAGCCGGGACAGGATATTACAATGAGCAGTTCTTC. This gives the protein CASSVGFLAGTGYYNEQFF. Variable domain in full (rest from reference TRBV9 and TRBJ2-1): DSGVTQTPKHLITATGQRVTLRCSPRSGDLSVYWYQQSLDQGLQFLIQYYNGEERAKGNILERFSAQQFPDLHSELNLSSLELGDSALYFCASSVGFLAGTGYYNEQFFGPGTRLTVL.

J is TRBJ2-7 and V is TRBV28; 11 bases map to TRBD1. With V trimmed by 1 base and J by 7 bases, 6 bases remained unmatched. CDR1 and CDR2 (germline): MDHEN, SYDVKM. This CDR3 region has 15 residues. The CDR3 loop reads CASSLSGQGGLEQYF. CDR3 nucleotides: TGTGCCAGCAGTTTATCGGGACAGGGGGGCCTGGAGCAGTACTTC.

This chain connects TRBV29-1 to TRBJ2-7, with D perhaps matching TRBD1 or TRBD2 (5 bases each). CDR1 SQVTM and CDR2 ANQGSEA come from the germline V gene. CDR3 length: 13 residues. Trimming took 5 bases from V and 4 from J, leaving 15 bases between them. The CDR3 sequence is CSVRDGAVYEQYF. The CDR3, as DNA: TGCAGCGTTCGGGACGGCGCTGTATACGAGCAGTACTTC.

The V gene is TRBV2, the J gene TRBJ1-4; maybe TRBD1 (6 bases). Between the trimmed V and J ends, which lost 6 bases and 3 bases, there was a span of 14 bases. Germline CDR1 is SNHLY and CDR2 is FYNNEI. The CDR3 consists of 15 residues. The CDR3 nucleotides are TGTGCCAGCAGCCGTGGGGGGCAGTCTAATGAAAAACTGTTTTTT. Translated: CASSRGGQSNEKLFF. The complete variable domain, with remaining parts taken from reference TRBV2 and TRBJ1-4, reads EPEVTQTPSHQVTQMGQEVILRCVPISNHLYFYWYRQILGQKVEFLVSFYNNEISEKSEIFDDQFSVERPDGSNFTLKIRSTKLEDSAMYFCASSRGGQSNEKLFFGSGTQLSVL.

The chain links TRBV2 to TRBJ1-2, with D unresolved. V gave up 1 base and J gave up 4 bases, with 10 bases separating them. The CDR3 runs to 14 residues. CDR1 and CDR2 from the germline V gene are SNHLY and FYNNEI. The CDR3 loop reads CASSEDGQPYGYTF. Here the CDR3 DNA reads TGTGCCAGCAGTGAAGATGGCCAGCCCTATGGCTACACCTTC.

With respect to this clone: Other DNA sequences from this sample encode an identical CDR3 as well. V usage is TRBV2 and J usage is TRBJ2-5, with a tentative D call TRBD2 (6 bases). The length of the CDR3 is 14 residues. Trimming took off 4 bases at V and 0 bases at J, with 9 bases between the two ends. The germline V gene has CDR1 SNHLY and CDR2 FYNNEI. The DNA of the CDR3 is TGTGCCAGCAGTGGGGGGACTCACCAAGAGACCCAGTACTTC. As protein: CASSGGTHQETQYF.

The genes are TRBV4-1 and TRBJ2-3, with D perhaps matching TRBD2 (5 bases). V lost 4 bases and J 2 bases, leaving 16 bases between the germline ends. The CDR3 has 16 residues. The germline V gene has CDR1 MGHRA and CDR2 YSYEKL. The CDR3 DNA reads as TGCGCCAGCAGCCGCCCAGTCCAGCGGAACACAGATACGCAGTATTTT. Translated: CASSRPVQRNTDTQYF.

The chain uses TRBV6-6 and TRBJ2-1, with D tentatively TRBD2 (6 bases). CDR1 MNHNY and CDR2 SVGAGI come from the germline V gene (reference sequence). Trimming shortened V by 11 bases and J by 0 bases, and 14 bases separated the two germline ends. CDR3 size: 14 residues. The CDR3 reads CAGGVGGSYNEQFF. CDR3 nucleotide sequence: TGTGCCGGAGGAGTCGGGGGCTCCTACAATGAGCAGTTCTTC.

With regard to this clone: Other nucleotide sequences from this sample produce the same CDR3. The genes are TRBV5-4 and TRBJ2-7; TRBD2 matches 14 bases. The germline V gene has CDR1 SGHNT and CDR2 YYREEE (reference sequence). This CDR3 contains 15 residues. The V gene end was trimmed by 3 bases and the J gene end by 2 bases; junction bases not matched to a gene: 1. Here the CDR3 DNA reads TGTGCCAGCAGCTCGGGACTAGCGGGGGCCTACGAGCAGTACTTC. Its translation is CASSSGLAGAYEQYF.

This chain joins TRBV28 and TRBJ1-5; TRBD1 aligns across 7 bases. The germline V gene has CDR1 MDHEN and CDR2 SYDVKM. V lost 6 bases, J lost 0 bases, and 8 bases stayed unmatched. CDR3 length: 16 residues. CDR3 amino acids: CASSEHRGNSNQPQHF. CDR3 sequence (DNA): TGTGCCAGCAGCGAACACAGGGGTAATAGCAATCAGCCCCAGCATTTT.

The chain links TRBV27 to TRBJ1-1; D not certain. V shed 5 bases and J shed 1 base, with 11 bases lying between them. Looked up from germline, CDR1 is MNHEY and CDR2 is SMNVEV (reference sequence). The CDR3 is 14 amino acids. Written as DNA, the CDR3 is TGTGCCAGCAGTAGGGCCACACCGAACACTGAAGCTTTCTTT. Translation: CASSRATPNTEAFF.

The chain carries TRBV5-1 and TRBJ2-7; D is possibly TRBD1 (5 bases). This CDR3 spans 16 amino acids. Germline V gene data show CDR1 as SGHRS and CDR2 as YFSETQ. The V and J ends lost 8 bases and 1 base respectively, with 22 bases between them. The CDR3 spells CASTKRPRQGSYEQYF. The CDR3 DNA sequence: TGCGCCAGTACAAAAAGACCCCGGCAGGGTTCCTACGAGCAGTACTTC. The full variable domain, with the rest looked up from reference TRBV5-1 and TRBJ2-7, is KAGVTQTPRYLIKTRGQQVTLSCSPISGHRSVSWYQQTPGQGLQFLFEYFSETQRNKGNFPGRFSGRQFSNSRSEMNVSTLELGDSALYLCASTKRPRQGSYEQYFGPGTRLTVT.

V and J are TRBV18 and TRBJ1-4; 8 nucleotides agree with TRBD1. V lost 4 bases and J lost 3; bases outside the gene matches: 4. CDR1 and CDR2 (germline): KGHSH, LQKENI. CDR3 length equals 15 residues. The CDR3 loop is CASSRDRTPNEKLFF. CDR3 nucleotides: TGTGCCAGCTCACGGGACAGGACACCTAATGAAAAACTGTTTTTT.

This clone was detected once. The chain is built from TRBV5-1 and TRBJ2-5; D remains unclear. V was shortened by 4 bases and J by 0 bases, with 7 bases between the two germline ends. The CDR3 is 13 residues long. The germline V gene has CDR1 SGHRS and CDR2 YFSETQ. The DNA for the CDR3 is TGCGCCAGCAGCCCAGACAACCAAGAGACCCAGTACTTC. Encoded protein: CASSPDNQETQYF.

On this clone: The sample carries other DNA sequences with the same CDR3. DNA of the CDR3: TGCGCCAGCAGCTTGGTCCTTAACACCGGGGAGCTGTTTTTT. This translates into CASSLVLNTGELFF. This rearrangement joins TRBV5-1 to TRBJ2-2; D uncertain. The CDR3 has 14 residues. Germline-derived CDR1 and CDR2 are SGHRS and YFSETQ. V lost 0 bases to trimming and J lost 2 bases, with 5 bases between them.

V is TRBV28 and J is TRBJ1-5, with 9 bases aligning to TRBD1. J lost 5 bases, V lost 9 bases, and 8 bases had no gene match. Germline CDR1 MDHEN, CDR2 SYDVKM. The CDR3 spans 14 residues. In DNA, the CDR3 is TGTGCCAGTGCCGGGACAGGGTGGGATCAGCCCCAGCATTTT. It encodes CASAGTGWDQPQHF.

The chain is built from TRBV4-1 and TRBJ2-5; a possible D gene is TRBD2 (6 bases). V was trimmed by 3 bases and J by 4 bases, leaving 18 bases between them. The CDR3 totals 16 residues. From germline, CDR1 is MGHRA and CDR2 YSYEKL. CDR3 nucleotides: TGCGCCAGCAGCCAGGTCTACGGGGACTCCCGAGAGACCCAGTACTTC. Translating it yields CASSQVYGDSRETQYF.

The chain carries TRBV5-1 and TRBJ2-7, with TRBD2 as a possible D gene (6 bases). Trimming left V 7 bases short and J 2 bases short, with 16 bases between. This CDR3 is built from 14 residues. Germline values: CDR1 SGHRS, CDR2 YFSETQ. The CDR3 bases are TGCGCCAGCTCCCTGGGCGGGACCCCCTACGAGCAGTACTTC. This translates into CASSLGGTPYEQYF.

The chain combines TRBV30 with TRBJ1-1; no reliable D call. V was trimmed by 4 bases and J by 8 bases, leaving 8 bases between them. The CDR3 consists of 10 residues. Germline V gene data show CDR1 as GTSNPN and CDR2 as SVGIG (reference sequence). In DNA form, the CDR3 reads TGTGCCTGGATCCAGGTCGAAGCTTTCTTT. This encodes CAWIQVEAFF.